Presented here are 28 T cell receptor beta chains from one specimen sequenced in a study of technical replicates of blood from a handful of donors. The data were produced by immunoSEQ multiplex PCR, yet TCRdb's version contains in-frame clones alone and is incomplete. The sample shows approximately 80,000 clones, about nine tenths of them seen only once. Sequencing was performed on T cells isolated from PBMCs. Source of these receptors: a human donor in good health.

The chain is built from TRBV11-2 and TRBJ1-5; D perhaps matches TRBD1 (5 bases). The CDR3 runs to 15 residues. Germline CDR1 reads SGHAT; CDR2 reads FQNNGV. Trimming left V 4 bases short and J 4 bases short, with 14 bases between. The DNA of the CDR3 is TGTGCCAGCAGCTACCAGGGCTCCATTAATCAGCCCCAGCATTTT. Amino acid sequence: CASSYQGSINQPQHF. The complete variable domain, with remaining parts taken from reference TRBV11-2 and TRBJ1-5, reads EAGVAQSPRYKIIEKRQSVAFWCNPISGHATLYWYQQILGQGPKLLIQFQNNGVVDDSQLPKDRFSAERLKGVDSTLKIQPAKLEDSAVYLCASSYQGSINQPQHFGDGTRLSIL.

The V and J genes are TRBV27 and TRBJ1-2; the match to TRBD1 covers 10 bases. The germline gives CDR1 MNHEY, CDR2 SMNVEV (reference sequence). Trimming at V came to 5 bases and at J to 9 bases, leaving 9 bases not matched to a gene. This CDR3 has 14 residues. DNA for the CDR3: TGTGCCAGCAGTGGATTCCGGGACAGGGGCAGCTACACCTTC. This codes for CASSGFRDRGSYTF.

Here the CDR3 reads CSVISRGHNEQFF. CDR3 nucleotides: TGCAGCGTTATATCTAGGGGCCACAATGAGCAGTTCTTC. V usage is TRBV29-1 and J usage is TRBJ2-1, with D possibly matching TRBD1 (5 bases). The CDR3 contains 13 residues. V was shortened by 5 bases and J by 5 bases, with 13 bases between the two germline ends. The germline V gene has CDR1 SQVTM and CDR2 ANQGSEA.

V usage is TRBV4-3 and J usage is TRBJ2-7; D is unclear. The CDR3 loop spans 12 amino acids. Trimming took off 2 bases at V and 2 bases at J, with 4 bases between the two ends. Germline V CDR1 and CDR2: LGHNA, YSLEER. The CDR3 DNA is TGCGCCAGCAGCCAACTAGCCTACGAGCAGTACTTC. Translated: CASSQLAYEQYF.

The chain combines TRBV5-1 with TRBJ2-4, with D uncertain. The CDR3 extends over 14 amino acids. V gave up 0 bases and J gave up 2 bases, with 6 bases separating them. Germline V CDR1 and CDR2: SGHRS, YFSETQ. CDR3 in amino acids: CASSLGQSKNIQYF. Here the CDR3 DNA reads TGCGCCAGCAGCTTGGGTCAGTCCAAAAACATTCAGTACTTC.

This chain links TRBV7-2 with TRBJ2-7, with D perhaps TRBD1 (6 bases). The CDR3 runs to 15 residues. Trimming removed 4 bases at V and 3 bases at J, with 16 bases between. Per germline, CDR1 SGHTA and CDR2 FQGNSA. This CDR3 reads CASSSPGQRFYEQYF. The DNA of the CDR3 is TGTGCCAGCAGCTCTCCGGGACAAAGATTCTACGAGCAGTACTTC. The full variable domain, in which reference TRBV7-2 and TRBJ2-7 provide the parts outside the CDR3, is GAGVSQSPSNKVTEKGKDVELRCDPISGHTALYWYRQSLGQGLEFLIYFQGNSAPDKSGLPSDRFSAERTGGSVSTLTIQRTQQEDSAVYLCASSSPGQRFYEQYFGPGTRLTVT.

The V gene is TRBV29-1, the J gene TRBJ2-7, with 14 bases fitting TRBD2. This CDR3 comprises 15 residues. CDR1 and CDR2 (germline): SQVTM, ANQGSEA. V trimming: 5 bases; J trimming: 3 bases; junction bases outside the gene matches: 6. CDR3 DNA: TGCAGCGTTACCGGGACTAGCGGGAGTAACTACGAGCAGTACTTC. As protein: CSVTGTSGSNYEQYF.

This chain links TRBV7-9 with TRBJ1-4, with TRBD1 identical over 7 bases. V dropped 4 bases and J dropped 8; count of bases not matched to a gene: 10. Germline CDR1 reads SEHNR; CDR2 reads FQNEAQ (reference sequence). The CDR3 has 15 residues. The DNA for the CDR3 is TGTGCCAGCAGCTCCCTGACAGGGCCGTGGGAAAAACTGTTTTTT. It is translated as CASSSLTGPWEKLFF.

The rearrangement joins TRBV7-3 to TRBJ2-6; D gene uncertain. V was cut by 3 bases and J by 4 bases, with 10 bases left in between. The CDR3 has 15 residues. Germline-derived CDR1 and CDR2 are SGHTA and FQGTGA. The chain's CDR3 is CASSFSFVGANVLTF. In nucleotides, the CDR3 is TGTGCCAGCAGCTTTTCTTTTGTCGGGGCCAACGTCCTGACTTTC.

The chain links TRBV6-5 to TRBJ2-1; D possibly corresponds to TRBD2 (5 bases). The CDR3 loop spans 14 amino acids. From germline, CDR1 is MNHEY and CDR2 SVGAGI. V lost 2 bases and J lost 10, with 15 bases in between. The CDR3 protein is CASSYAALRGEQFF. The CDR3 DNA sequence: TGTGCCAGCAGTTACGCGGCCCTGAGAGGGGAGCAGTTCTTC.

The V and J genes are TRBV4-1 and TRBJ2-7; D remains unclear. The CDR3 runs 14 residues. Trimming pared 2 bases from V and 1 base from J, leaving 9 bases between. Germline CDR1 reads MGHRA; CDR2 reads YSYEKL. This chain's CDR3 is CASSQPFNSYEQYF. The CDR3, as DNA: TGCGCCAGCAGCCAACCATTCAATTCCTACGAGCAGTACTTC.

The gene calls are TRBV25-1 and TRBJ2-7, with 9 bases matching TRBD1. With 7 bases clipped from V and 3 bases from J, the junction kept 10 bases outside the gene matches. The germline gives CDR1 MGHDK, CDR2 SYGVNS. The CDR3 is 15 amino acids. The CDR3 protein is CASNSYRTGVYEQYF. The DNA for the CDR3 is TGTGCCAGCAACTCTTATAGGACAGGGGTCTACGAGCAGTACTTC.

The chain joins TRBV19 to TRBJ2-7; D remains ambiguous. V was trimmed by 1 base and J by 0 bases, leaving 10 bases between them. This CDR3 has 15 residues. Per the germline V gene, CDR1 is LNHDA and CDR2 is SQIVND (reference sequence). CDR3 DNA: TGTGCCAGTAGTATAGGCCCCCTTAGCTCCTACGAGCAGTACTTC. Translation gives CASSIGPLSSYEQYF.

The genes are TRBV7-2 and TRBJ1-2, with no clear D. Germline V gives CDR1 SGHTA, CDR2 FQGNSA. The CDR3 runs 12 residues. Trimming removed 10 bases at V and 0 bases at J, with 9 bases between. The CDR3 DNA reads TGTGCCAACACACAGCCTAACTATGGCTACACCTTC. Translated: CANTQPNYGYTF.

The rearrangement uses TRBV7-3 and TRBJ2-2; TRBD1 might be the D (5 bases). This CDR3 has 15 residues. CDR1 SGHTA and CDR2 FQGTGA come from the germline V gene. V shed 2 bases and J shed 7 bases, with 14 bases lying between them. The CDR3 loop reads CASSLRPGSGGELFF. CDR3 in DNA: TGTGCCAGCAGCTTACGGCCAGGGTCGGGCGGGGAGCTGTTTTTT. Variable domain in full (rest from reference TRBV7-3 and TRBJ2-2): GAGVSQTPSNKVTEKGKYVELRCDPISGHTALYWYRQSLGQGPEFLIYFQGTGAADDSGLPNDRFFAVRPEGSVSTLKIQRTERGDSAVYLCASSLRPGSGGELFFGEGSRLTVL.

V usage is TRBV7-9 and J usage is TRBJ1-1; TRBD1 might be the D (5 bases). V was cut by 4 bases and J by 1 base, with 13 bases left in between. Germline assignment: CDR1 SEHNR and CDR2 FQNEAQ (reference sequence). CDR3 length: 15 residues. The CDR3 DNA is TGTGCCAGCAGCTCCTGGGGGGAAAAGAACACTGAAGCTTTCTTT. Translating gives CASSSWGEKNTEAFF.

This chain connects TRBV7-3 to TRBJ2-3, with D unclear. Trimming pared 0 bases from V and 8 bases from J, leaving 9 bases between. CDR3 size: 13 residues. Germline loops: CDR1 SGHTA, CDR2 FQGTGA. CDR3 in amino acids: CASSLTAVSTQYF. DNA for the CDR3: TGTGCCAGCAGCTTAACGGCAGTTTCTACGCAGTATTTT.

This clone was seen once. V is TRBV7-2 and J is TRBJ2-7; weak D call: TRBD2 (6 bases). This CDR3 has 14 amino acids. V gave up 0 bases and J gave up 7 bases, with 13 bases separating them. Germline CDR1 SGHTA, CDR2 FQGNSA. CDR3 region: CASSLAAGAGEQYF. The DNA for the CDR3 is TGTGCCAGCAGCTTAGCGGCTGGCGCGGGGGAGCAGTACTTC.

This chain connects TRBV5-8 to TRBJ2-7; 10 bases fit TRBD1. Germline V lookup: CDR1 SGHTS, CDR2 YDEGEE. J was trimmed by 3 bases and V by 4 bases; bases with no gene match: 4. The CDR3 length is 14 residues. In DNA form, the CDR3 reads TGTGCCAGCAGCATATGGACAGGGGGCTACGAGCAGTACTTC. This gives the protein CASSIWTGGYEQYF.

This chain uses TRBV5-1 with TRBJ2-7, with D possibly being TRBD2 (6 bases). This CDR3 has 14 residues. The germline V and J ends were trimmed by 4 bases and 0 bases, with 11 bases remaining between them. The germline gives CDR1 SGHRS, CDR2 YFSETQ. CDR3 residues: CASSRSGDSYEQYF. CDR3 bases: TGCGCCAGCAGCCGTAGCGGAGACTCCTACGAGCAGTACTTC. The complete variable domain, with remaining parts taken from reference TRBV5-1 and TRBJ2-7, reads KAGVTQTPRYLIKTRGQQVTLSCSPISGHRSVSWYQQTPGQGLQFLFEYFSETQRNKGNFPGRFSGRQFSNSRSEMNVSTLELGDSALYLCASSRSGDSYEQYFGPGTRLTVT.

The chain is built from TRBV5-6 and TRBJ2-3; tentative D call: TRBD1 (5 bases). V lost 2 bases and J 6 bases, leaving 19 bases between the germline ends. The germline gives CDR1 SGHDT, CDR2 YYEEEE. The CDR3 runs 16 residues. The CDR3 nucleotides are TGTGCCAGCAGCTTTTCTCCGACGTACCCAGGGGATACGCAGTATTTT. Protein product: CASSFSPTYPGDTQYF.

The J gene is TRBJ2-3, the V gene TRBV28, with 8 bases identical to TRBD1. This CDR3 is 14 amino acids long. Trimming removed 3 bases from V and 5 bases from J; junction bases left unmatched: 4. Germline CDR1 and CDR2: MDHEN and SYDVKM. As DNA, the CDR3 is TGTGCCAGCAGTTTGGAGGACAGGGAAGATACGCAGTATTTT. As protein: CASSLEDREDTQYF.

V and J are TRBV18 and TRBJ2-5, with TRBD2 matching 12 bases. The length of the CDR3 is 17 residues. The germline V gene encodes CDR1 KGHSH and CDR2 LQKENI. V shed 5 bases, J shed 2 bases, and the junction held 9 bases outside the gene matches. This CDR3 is CASSTSRLAGEQETQYF. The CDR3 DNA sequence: TGTGCCAGCTCAACATCGCGACTAGCGGGAGAGCAAGAGACCCAGTACTTC.

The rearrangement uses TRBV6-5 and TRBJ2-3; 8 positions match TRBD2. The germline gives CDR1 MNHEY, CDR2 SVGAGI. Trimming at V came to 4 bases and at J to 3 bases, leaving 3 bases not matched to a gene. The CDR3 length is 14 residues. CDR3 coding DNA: TGTGCCAGCAGTTTTGCGGGGGGAACAGATACGCAGTATTTT. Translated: CASSFAGGTDTQYF.

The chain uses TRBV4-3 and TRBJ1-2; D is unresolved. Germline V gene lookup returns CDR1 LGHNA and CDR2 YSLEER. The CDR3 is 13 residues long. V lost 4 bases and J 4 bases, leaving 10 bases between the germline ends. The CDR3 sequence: CASSPREGYGYTF. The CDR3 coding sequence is TGCGCCAGCAGCCCCCGGGAGGGCTATGGCTACACCTTC.

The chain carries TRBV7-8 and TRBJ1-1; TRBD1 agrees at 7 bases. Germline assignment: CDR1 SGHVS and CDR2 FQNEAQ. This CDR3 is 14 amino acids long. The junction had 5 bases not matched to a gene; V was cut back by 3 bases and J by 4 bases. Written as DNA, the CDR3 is TGTGCCAGCAGCTTGGACAGGCGGGGCACTGAAGCTTTCTTT. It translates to CASSLDRRGTEAFF.

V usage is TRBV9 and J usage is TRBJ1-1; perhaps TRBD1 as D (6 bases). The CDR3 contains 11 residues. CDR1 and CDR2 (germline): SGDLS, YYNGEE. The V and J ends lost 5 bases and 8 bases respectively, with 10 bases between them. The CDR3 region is CASSTGLEAFF. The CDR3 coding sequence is TGTGCCAGCAGTACAGGGTTAGAAGCTTTCTTT.

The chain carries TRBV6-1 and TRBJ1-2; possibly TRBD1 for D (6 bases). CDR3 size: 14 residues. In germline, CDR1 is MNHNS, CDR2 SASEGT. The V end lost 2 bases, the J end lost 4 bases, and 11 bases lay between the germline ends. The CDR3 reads CASSEYRDGYGYTF. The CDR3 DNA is TGTGCCAGCAGTGAATACAGGGACGGCTATGGCTACACCTTC.